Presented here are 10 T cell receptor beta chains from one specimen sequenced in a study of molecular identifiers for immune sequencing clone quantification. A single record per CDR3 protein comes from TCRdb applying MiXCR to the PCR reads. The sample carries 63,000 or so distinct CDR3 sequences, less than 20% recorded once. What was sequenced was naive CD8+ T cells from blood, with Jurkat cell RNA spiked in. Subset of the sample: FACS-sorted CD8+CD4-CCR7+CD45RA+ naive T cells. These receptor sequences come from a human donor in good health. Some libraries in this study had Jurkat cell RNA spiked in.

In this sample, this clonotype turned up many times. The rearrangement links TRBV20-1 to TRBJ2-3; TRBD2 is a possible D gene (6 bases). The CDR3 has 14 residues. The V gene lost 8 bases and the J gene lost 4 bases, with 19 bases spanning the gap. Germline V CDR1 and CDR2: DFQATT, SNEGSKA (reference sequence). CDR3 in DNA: TGCAGTACAGCGGAGGCGAGGGAGGCAGATACGCAGTATTTT. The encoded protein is CSTAEAREADTQYF.

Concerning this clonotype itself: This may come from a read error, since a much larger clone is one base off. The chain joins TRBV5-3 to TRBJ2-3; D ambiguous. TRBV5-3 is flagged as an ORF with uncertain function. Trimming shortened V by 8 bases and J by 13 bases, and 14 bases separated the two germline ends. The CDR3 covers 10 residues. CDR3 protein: CASSGPWEYF. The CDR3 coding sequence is TGTGCCAGCAGTGGCCCGTGGGAGTATTTT.

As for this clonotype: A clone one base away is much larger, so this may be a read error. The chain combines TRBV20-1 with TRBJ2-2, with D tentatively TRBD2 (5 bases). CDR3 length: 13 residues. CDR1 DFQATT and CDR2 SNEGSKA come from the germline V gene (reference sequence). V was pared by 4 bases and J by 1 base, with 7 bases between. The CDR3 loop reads CSAISGNTGELFF. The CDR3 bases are TGCAGTGCTATCAGCGGGAACACCGGGGAGCTGTTTTTT.

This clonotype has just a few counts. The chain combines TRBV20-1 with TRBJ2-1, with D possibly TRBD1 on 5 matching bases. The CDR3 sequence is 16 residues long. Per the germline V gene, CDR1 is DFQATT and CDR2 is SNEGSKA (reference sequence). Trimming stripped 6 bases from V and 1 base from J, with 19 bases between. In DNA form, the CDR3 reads TGCAGTGCCACATCCCGAGACCAGGGATCCTACAATGAGCAGTTCTTC. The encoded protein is CSATSRDQGSYNEQFF.

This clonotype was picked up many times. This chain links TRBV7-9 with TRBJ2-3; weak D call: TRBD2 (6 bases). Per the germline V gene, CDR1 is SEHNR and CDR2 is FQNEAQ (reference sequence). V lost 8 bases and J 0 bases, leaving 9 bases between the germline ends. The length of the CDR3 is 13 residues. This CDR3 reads CASGGYSTDTQYF. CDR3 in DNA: TGTGCCAGCGGAGGGTATAGCACAGATACGCAGTATTTT.

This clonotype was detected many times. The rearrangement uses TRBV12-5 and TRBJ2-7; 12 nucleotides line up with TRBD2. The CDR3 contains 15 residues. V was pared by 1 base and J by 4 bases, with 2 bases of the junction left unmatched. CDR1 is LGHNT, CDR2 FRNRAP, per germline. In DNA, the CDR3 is TGTGCTAGTGGTTTGGGGACTAGCGGGATGTACGAGCAGTACTTC. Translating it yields CASGLGTSGMYEQYF.

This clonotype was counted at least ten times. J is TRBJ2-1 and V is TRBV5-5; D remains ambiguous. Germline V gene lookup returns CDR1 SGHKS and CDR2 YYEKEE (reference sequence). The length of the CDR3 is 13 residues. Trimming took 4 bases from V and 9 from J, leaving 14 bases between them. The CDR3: CASSQKTNSEQFF. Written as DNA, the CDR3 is TGTGCCAGCAGCCAGAAGACAAATAGTGAGCAGTTCTTC. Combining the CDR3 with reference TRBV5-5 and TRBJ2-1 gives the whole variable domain DAGVTQSPTHLIKTRGQQVTLRCSPISGHKSVSWYQQVLGQGPQFIFQYYEKEERGRGNFPDRFSARQFPNYSSELNVNALLLGDSALYLCASSQKTNSEQFFGPGTRLTVL.

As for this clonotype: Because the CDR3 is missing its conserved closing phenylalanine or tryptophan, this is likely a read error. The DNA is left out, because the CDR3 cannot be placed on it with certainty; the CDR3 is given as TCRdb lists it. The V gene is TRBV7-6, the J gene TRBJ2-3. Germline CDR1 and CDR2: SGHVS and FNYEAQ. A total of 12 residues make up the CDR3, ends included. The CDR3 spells CASGFPQDTRYV.

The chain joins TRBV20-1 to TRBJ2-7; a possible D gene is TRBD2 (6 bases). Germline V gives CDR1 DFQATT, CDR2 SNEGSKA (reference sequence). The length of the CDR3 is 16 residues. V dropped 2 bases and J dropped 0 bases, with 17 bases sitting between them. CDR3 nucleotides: TGCAGTGCTAGAACGTTGTGGGAGGAACTCTCCTACGAGCAGTACTTC. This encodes CSARTLWEELSYEQYF.

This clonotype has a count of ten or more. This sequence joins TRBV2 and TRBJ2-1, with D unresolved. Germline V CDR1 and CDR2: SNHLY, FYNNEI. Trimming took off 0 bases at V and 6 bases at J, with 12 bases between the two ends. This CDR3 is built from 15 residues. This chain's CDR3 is CASSEALGQRNEQFF. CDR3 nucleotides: TGTGCCAGCAGTGAAGCGCTTGGTCAGCGCAATGAGCAGTTCTTC. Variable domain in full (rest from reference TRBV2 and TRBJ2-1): EPEVTQTPSHQVTQMGQEVILRCVPISNHLYFYWYRQILGQKVEFLVSFYNNEISEKSEIFDDQFSVERPDGSNFTLKIRSTKLEDSAMYFCASSEALGQRNEQFFGPGTRLTVL.